This entry lists 14 T cell receptor beta chains sequenced from one sample in a study of regulatory T cells in long-lasting Graves disease. Time point here: newly diagnosed GD, antithyroid drugs for less than 3 months. Scientists built the TCR library using RNA that was extracted from PBMCs. HTBI primers from iRepertoire and Arm-PCR of CDR3 regions yielded the TCR beta libraries. A single record per CDR3 protein comes from TCRdb applying MiXCR to the multiplex PCR reads. The table shows roughly 420,000 distinct CDR3 sequences, with 11% to 15% occurring only once. These data were also reused for a study on T cells in Graves' hyperthyroidism and ophthalmopathy.

This specimen consisted of peripheral blood mononuclear cells (PBMCs), obtained at new diagnosis, from a patient treated with antithyroid drugs. All receptors come from a woman aged 45-65 years with Graves disease.

This clonotype was counted many times. CDR3 sequence: CSARWLAGLTDTQYF. The CDR3 DNA reads as TGCAGTGCTAGATGGCTAGCGGGACTCACAGATACGCAGTATTTT. The rearrangement uses TRBV20-1 and TRBJ2-3, with 9 bases lining up with TRBD2. Trimming cost V 2 bases and J 2 bases; bases outside gene matches: 5. This CDR3 is 15 amino acids long. The germline V gene has CDR1 DFQATT and CDR2 SNEGSKA (reference sequence).

The rearrangement uses TRBV7-9 and TRBJ2-1; 10 positions agree with TRBD1. The germline V gene has CDR1 SEHNR and CDR2 FQNEAQ (reference sequence). This CDR3 comprises 18 residues. Trimming at V came to 3 bases and at J to 0 bases, leaving 8 bases not matched to a gene. The CDR3 protein is CASSFRRTGGLSYNEQFF. The CDR3 DNA is TGTGCCAGCAGCTTCCGCAGGACAGGGGGACTCTCCTACAATGAGCAGTTCTTC.

This clonotype was seen at least ten times. The CDR3 here is CASTTGQGNQPQHF. For the CDR3, the DNA is TGTGCCAGCACCACAGGGCAGGGCAATCAGCCCCAGCATTTT. J is TRBJ1-5 and V is TRBV28, with TRBD1 as a possible D gene (6 bases). CDR1 MDHEN and CDR2 SYDVKM come from the germline V gene. This CDR3 region has 14 residues. Trimming left V 7 bases short and J 2 bases short, with 12 bases between.

Details on this clonotype: Possible read error: a much larger clone is one base away. The chain recombines TRBV11-2 with TRBJ1-1; no reliable D call. There are 14 residues in the CDR3. Germline CDR1 SGHAT, CDR2 FQNNGV. The CDR3 nucleotides read TGTGCCAGCAGTTTTCTAGACCCCTTCACTAAAGCTTTCTTT. Protein: CASSFLDPFTKAFF.

This clonotype was seen a single time. CDR3 in DNA: TGTGCCACCAGTTTTTTAACTTTACAGGGAAACTATGGCTACACCTTC. Protein sequence: CATSFLTLQGNYGYTF. The chain links TRBV24-1 to TRBJ1-2, with a weak D call TRBD1 (6 bases). V was cut by 6 bases and J by 2 bases, with 18 bases left in between. The CDR3 has 16 residues. CDR1 is KGHDR, CDR2 SFDVKD, per germline.

This clonotype was counted at least ten times. CDR3 DNA sequence: TGCAGCGCCCCGACAGGGGAGAACTATGGCTACACCTTC. Protein product: CSAPTGENYGYTF. The V gene is TRBV29-1, the J gene TRBJ1-2; TRBD1 matches 8 bases. V gave up 7 bases and J gave up 2 bases; unmatched junction bases: 6. CDR3 length equals 13 residues. Germline V gene data show CDR1 as SQVTM and CDR2 as ANQGSEA.

This clonotype was counted many times. The V call is TRBV2, the J call TRBJ2-7; 7 nucleotides agree with TRBD1. There are 20 residues in the CDR3. With 6 bases clipped from V and 0 bases from J, the junction kept 23 bases outside the gene matches. Germline loops: CDR1 SNHLY, CDR2 FYNNEI. CDR3 amino acids: CASSAPRIVRPRDSSYEQYF. The DNA of the CDR3 is TGTGCCAGCAGCGCCCCCCGAATCGTTAGACCACGGGACAGCTCCTACGAGCAGTACTTC.

The chain carries TRBV9 and TRBJ2-2, with a weak D call TRBD2 (6 bases). The CDR3 sequence is 14 residues long. V gave up 7 bases and J gave up 7 bases, with 17 bases separating them. Germline assignment: CDR1 SGDLS and CDR2 YYNGEE. CDR3 bases: TGTGCCAGCCGACTAGGTGGGGTTGGCGGGGAGCTGTTTTTT. Its translation is CASRLGGVGGELFF.

V usage is TRBV28 and J usage is TRBJ2-1; TRBD1 might be the D (5 bases). With 7 bases removed from V and 0 bases from J, the gap between germline ends came to 10 bases. In germline, CDR1 is MDHEN, CDR2 SYDVKM. The CDR3 contains 14 residues. CDR3 amino acids: CASTLDSSYNEQFF. The CDR3, as DNA: TGTGCCAGCACCCTCGACAGCTCCTACAATGAGCAGTTCTTC.

This clonotype was seen a few times. V usage is TRBV29-1 and J usage is TRBJ2-7; D call uncertain. The germline gives CDR1 SQVTM, CDR2 ANQGSEA. The CDR3 has 13 residues. V lost 1 base, J lost 0 bases, and 7 bases lay in between. The DNA for the CDR3 is TGCAGCGTTGAAGCGGAAAACTCCTACGAGCAGTACTTC. Protein sequence: CSVEAENSYEQYF.

There are many counts of this clonotype. The gene calls are TRBV12-3 or TRBV12-4 and TRBJ2-1; 9 positions match TRBD1. V dropped 6 bases and J dropped 4; count of bases not matched to a gene: 10. This CDR3 region has 16 residues. The CDR3 loop is CASRAYGTGRYNEQFF. The CDR3 DNA follows: TGTGCCAGCAGGGCCTACGGGACAGGGAGATACAATGAGCAGTTCTTC.

This clonotype has only a few counts. The gene calls are TRBV27 and TRBJ2-1; 7 bases map to TRBD2. The germline gives CDR1 MNHEY, CDR2 SMNVEV (reference sequence). The CDR3 totals 15 residues. Trimming removed 3 bases from V and 4 bases from J; junction bases left unmatched: 6. The CDR3 region is CASSLTTGGYNEQFF. CDR3 bases: TGTGCCAGCAGTTTGACGACGGGAGGTTACAATGAGCAGTTCTTC.

V usage is TRBV4-1 and J usage is TRBJ2-7, with D possibly TRBD2 on 6 matching bases. The CDR3 length is 15 residues. Per germline, CDR1 MGHRA and CDR2 YSYEKL. V was cut by 0 bases and J by 4 bases, with 13 bases left in between. CDR3 amino acids: CASSQELGLPYEQYF. The CDR3 region has the DNA TGCGCCAGCAGCCAAGAGCTTGGACTACCTTACGAGCAGTACTTC.

In its sample, this clonotype was seen many times. This chain links TRBV6-1 with TRBJ1-2; 10 bases map to TRBD1. The CDR3 contains 16 residues. The trim removed 5 bases at V and 3 bases at J, leaving 9 bases unmatched. Germline V gene sequence: CDR1 MNHNS, CDR2 SASEGT. The CDR3 nucleotides are TGTGCCAGCAGTACGGCGGGACAGGGGAGTTACTATGGCTACACCTTC. Encoded protein: CASSTAGQGSYYGYTF.